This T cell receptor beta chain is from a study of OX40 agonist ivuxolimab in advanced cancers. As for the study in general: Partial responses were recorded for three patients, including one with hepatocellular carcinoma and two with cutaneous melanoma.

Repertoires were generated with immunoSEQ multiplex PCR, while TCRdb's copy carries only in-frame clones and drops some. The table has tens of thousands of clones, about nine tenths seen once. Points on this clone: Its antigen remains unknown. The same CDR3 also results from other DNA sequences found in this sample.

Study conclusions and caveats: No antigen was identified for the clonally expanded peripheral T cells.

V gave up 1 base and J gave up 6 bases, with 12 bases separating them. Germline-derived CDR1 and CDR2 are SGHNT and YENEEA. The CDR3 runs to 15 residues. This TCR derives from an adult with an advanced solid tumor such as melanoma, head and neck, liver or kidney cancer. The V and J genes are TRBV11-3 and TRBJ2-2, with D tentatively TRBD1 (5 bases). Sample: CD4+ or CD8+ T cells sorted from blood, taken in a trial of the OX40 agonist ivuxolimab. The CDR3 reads CASSLVGQGAGELFF. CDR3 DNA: TGTGCCAGCAGCTTAGTCGGACAAGGGGCCGGGGAGCTGTTTTTT. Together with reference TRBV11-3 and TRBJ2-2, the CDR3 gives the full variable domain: EAGVVQSPRYKIIEKKQPVAFWCNPISGHNTLYWYLQNLGQGPELLIRYENEEAVDDSQLPKDRFSAERLKGVDSTLKIQPAELGDSAVYLCASSLVGQGAGELFFGEGSRLTVL.